This TCR beta chain was identified in a study of blood T cell repertoires in COVID-19. Across the study: Researchers got acute and convalescent COVID-19 samples from the United States, Italy and Spain. PBMCs, B-cell-depleted T cells, or T cells were the source of the cDNA or gDNA that made up the material.

CDR1 and CDR2 (germline): SGHRS, YFSETQ. V was shortened by 4 bases and J by 4 bases, with 17 bases between the two germline ends. This CDR3 is 15 amino acids long. Original data processing: Amplified reference gene primers provided the basis for estimating nucleated cell counts. TCRdb keeps only in-frame clones here, not all; method: immunoSEQ multiplex PCR. The DNA was the basis for D and trimming; V, J and clone size are from that table. Altogether over 250,000 clones are present, about nine tenths being singletons, with the ten largest covering 2% to 2.5%. The source of this sequence is a man aged 45 to 65 with acute or convalescent COVID-19. Sequenced: peripheral blood. The V call is TRBV5-1, the J call TRBJ1-1; weak D call: TRBD1 (5 bases). Here the CDR3 reads CASSTVSGFSTEAFF. CDR3 bases: TGCGCCAGCAGCACCGTCTCAGGGTTTTCCACTGAAGCTTTCTTT.